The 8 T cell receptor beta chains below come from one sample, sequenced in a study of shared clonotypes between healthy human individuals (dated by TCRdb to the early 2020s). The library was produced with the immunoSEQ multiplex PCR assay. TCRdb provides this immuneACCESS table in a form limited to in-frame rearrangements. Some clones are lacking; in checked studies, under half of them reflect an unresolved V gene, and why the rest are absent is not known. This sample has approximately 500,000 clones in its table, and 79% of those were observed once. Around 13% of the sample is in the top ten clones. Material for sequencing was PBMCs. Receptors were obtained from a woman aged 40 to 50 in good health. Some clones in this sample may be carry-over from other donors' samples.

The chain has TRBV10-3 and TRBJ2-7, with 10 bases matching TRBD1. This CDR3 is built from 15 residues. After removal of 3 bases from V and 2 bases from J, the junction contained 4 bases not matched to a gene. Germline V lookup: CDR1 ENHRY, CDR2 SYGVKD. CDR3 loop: CAISDRGQGTYEQYF. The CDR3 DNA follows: TGTGCCATCAGTGATAGGGGACAGGGGACCTACGAGCAGTACTTC.

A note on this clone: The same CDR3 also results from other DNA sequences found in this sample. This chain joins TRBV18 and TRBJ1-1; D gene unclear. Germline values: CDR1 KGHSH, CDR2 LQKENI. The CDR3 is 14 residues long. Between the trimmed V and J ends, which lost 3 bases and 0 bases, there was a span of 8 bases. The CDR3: CASSPGGMNTEAFF. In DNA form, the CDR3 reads TGTGCCAGCTCACCGGGAGGGATGAACACTGAAGCTTTCTTT.

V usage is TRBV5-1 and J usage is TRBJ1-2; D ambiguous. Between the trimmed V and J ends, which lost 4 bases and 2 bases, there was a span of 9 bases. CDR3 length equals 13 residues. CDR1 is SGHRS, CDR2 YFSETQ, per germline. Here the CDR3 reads CASSQGGNYGYTF. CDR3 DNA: TGCGCCAGCAGCCAAGGAGGGAACTATGGCTACACCTTC.

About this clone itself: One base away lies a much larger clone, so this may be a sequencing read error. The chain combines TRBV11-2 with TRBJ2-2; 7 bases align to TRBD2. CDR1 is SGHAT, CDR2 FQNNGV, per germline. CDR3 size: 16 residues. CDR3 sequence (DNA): TGTGTCAGCAGCTTTGGGGGAGGGGCTAACACCGGGGAGCTGTTTTTT. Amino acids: CVSSFGGGANTGELFF.

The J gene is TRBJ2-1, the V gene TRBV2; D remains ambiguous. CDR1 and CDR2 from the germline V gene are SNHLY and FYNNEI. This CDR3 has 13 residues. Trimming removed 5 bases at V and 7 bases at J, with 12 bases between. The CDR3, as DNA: TGTGCCAGCAGTCGGACGGAAGAAAATGAGCAGTTCTTC. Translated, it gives CASSRTEENEQFF.

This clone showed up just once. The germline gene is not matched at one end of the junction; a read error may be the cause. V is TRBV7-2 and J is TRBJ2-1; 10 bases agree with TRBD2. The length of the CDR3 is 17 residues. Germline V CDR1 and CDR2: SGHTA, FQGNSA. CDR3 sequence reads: CASSLAGAGSSYNEQFF. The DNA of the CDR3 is TGTGCCAGCAGCCTAGCGGGAGCGGGGAGCTCCTACAATGAGCAGTTCTTC.

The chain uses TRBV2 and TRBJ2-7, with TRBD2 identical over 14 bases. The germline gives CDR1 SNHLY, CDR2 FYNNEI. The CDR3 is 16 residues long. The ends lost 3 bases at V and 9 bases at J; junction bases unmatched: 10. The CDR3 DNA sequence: TGTGCCAGCAGTGACCAGACTAGCGGGAGGGCCGGGGTGCAGTACTTC. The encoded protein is CASSDQTSGRAGVQYF.

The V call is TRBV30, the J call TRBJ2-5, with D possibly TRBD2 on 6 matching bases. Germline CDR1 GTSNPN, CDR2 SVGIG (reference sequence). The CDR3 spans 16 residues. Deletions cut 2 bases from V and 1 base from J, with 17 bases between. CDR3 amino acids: CAWSTVGLAFQETQYF. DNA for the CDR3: TGTGCCTGGAGTACCGTGGGGCTAGCGTTCCAAGAGACCCAGTACTTC.